This TCR beta chain derives from a study of patients and donors after allogeneic stem cell transplantation (dated by TCRdb to the early 2020s). The CDR3, cysteine through phenylalanine, is 11 amino acids long. Of the read, only the CDR3 DNA is kept; its 33 bases are in frame from base 1. The germline V gene supplies CDR1 SGHRS and CDR2 YFSETQ. V lost 3 bases and J lost 10 bases, and the count of bases not matched to a germline gene is 2. Library preparation employed RT-PCR. Sequencing was performed on a NextSeq 550. TCRdb reprocessed the public reads (quality trimming at Q25 with fastp, clone calling with MiXCR) and kept in-frame beta chains. Each record represents a unique CDR3 protein, reported with the most common genes and DNA among its rows. The sample data list a few hundred thousand distinct CDR3 sequences, and about 37% of these were observed just once. The top ten clones comprise approximately 10% of the sample.

Of note for this clonotype: The antigen this receptor binds is unknown. Base qualities are not recorded, but no much larger clone differs from it by a single base.

The clonotype comes from a human donor who was either an allogeneic HSCT recipient or a stem cell or donor lymphocyte infusion donor (not recorded which). It is not recorded whose cells these are; they may come from a transplant donor. The receptor chain draws on TRBV5-1 and TRBJ1-1, with 8 central nucleotides matching TRBD1. The sample consisted of blood, either unsorted or a sorted T cell fraction (not recorded which). Here is the DNA: TGCGCCAGCAGCTCAGGGGGCAGAGCTTTCTTT. This is translated as CASSSGGRAFF.